These T cell receptor beta chains were read from a single sample in a study of cytomegalovirus exposure and HLA in healthy donors. TCRdb keeps only in-frame clones here, not all; method: immunoSEQ multiplex PCR. In the table there are 150,000 to 200,000 clones, around nine tenths of which are singletons. Sequencing was carried out using PBMCs. Receptors were obtained from a woman between 18 and 29 years old in good health and CMV-seronegative. Each CDR3 is given with its conserved first and last residue. Fields, in order: clone size, V gene, J gene, CDR3 length, D gene, CDR3 DNA, CDR3 protein. A D gene is named only where the DNA matches it firmly. Size values are once, few and many counts, or a class for expanded clones, and some rows have none.

size: -; V: TRBV25-1; J: TRBJ1-6; length: 15; D: TRBD1; DNA: TGTGCCAGCAGTAGGAAGACAGGGGGCACTTCACCCCTCCACTTT; CDR3: CASSRKTGGTSPLHF
size: few; V: TRBV29-1; J: TRBJ2-7; length: 11; D: -; DNA: TGCAGCGGATCTAGCTCCCACGAGCAGTACTTC; CDR3: CSGSSSHEQYF
size: -; V: TRBV30; J: TRBJ2-7; length: 14; D: TRBD2; DNA: TGTGCCTGGAGTGTAGTCCTAGCGGGAGGCGAGCAGTACTTC; CDR3: CAWSVVLAGGEQYF
size: -; V: TRBV6-4; J: TRBJ2-3; length: 16; D: TRBD2; DNA: TGTGCCAGCAGTGACTCTAGCGGGGGGGCCACAGATACGCAGTATTTT; CDR3: CASSDSSGGATDTQYF
size: -; V: TRBV18; J: TRBJ1-3; length: 16; D: -; DNA: TGTGCCAGCTCACCTCTACAGCCAAACTCTGGAAACACCATATATTTT; CDR3: CASSPLQPNSGNTIYF
size: once; V: TRBV7-2; J: TRBJ1-1; length: 16; D: -; DNA: TGTGCCAGCAGCCCCCGGGGCCGGGGGTCGAACACTGAAGCTTTCTTT; CDR3: CASSPRGRGSNTEAFF
size: -; V: TRBV19; J: TRBJ2-7; length: 16; D: TRBD1; DNA: TGTGCCAGTAGTATAGGGGCCGGACAGGGGCAAGGTGAGCAGTACTTC; CDR3: CASSIGAGQGQGEQYF
size: -; V: TRBV6-1; J: TRBJ1-1; length: 16; D: TRBD1; DNA: TGTGCCAGCAGTGCAGGGGGCGCAGTCAGGAACACTGAAGCTTTCTTT; CDR3: CASSAGGAVRNTEAFF
size: -; V: TRBV11-3; J: TRBJ2-7; length: 19; D: TRBD1; DNA: TGTGCCAGCAGCTTAGCGGACAGGTTCTCCGTTTCCAGCTCCTACGAGCAGTACTTC; CDR3: CASSLADRFSVSSSYEQYF
size: -; V: TRBV6-5; J: TRBJ1-5; length: 14; D: -; DNA: TGTGCCAGCAGCTACGACAGGAGAAATCAGCCCCAGCATTTT; CDR3: CASSYDRRNQPQHF
size: -; V: TRBV18; J: TRBJ2-2; length: 17; D: TRBD2; DNA: TGTGCCAGCTCCCACTCCGGGACTAGCGGCCCGACCGGGGAGCTGTTTTTT; CDR3: CASSHSGTSGPTGELFF
size: -; V: TRBV5-1; J: TRBJ2-5; length: 14; D: TRBD2; DNA: TGCGCCAGCAGCACGGGACTAGGAGGAGAGACCCAGTACTTC; CDR3: CASSTGLGGETQYF
size: -; V: TRBV2; J: TRBJ2-7; length: 12; D: TRBD1; DNA: TGTGCCAGCAGTAGGACAGGGTGGGAGCAGTACTTC; CDR3: CASSRTGWEQYF
size: -; V: TRBV19; J: TRBJ2-3; length: 16; D: TRBD2; DNA: TGTGCCAGTAGTCCCCAGCGGGGGGGCCGTGAAGATACGCAGTATTTT; CDR3: CASSPQRGGREDTQYF
size: few; V: TRBV6-1; J: TRBJ1-2; length: 13; D: -; DNA: TGTGCCAGCAGTTTTAGGGGGTTTGAAGGCTACACCTTC; CDR3: CASSFRGFEGYTF
size: -; V: TRBV30; J: TRBJ2-1; length: 15; D: -; DNA: TGTGCCTGGAGCCCCGGGACGGGAGCCTACAATGAGCAGTTCTTC; CDR3: CAWSPGTGAYNEQFF
size: -; V: TRBV29-1; J: TRBJ1-5; length: 13; D: TRBD1; DNA: TGCAGCGCCTGGACAGGGGGAAGTCAGCCCCAGCATTTT; CDR3: CSAWTGGSQPQHF
size: -; V: TRBV15; J: TRBJ1-4; length: 16; D: TRBD1; DNA: TGTGCCACCAGCAAAAACCAACAGGGGTTAGGGGAAAAACTGTTTTTT; CDR3: CATSKNQQGLGEKLFF
size: -; V: TRBV6-1; J: TRBJ2-1; length: 15; D: TRBD1; DNA: TGTGCCAGCAGTGAACTGCAGGGGGCGAACAATGAGCAGTTCTTC; CDR3: CASSELQGANNEQFF
size: -; V: TRBV7-9; J: TRBJ2-3; length: 19; D: TRBD1; DNA: TGTGCCAGCAGCTTAGCGATGGGGACAGGGCTCCGCGGCACAGATACGCAGTATTTT; CDR3: CASSLAMGTGLRGTDTQYF